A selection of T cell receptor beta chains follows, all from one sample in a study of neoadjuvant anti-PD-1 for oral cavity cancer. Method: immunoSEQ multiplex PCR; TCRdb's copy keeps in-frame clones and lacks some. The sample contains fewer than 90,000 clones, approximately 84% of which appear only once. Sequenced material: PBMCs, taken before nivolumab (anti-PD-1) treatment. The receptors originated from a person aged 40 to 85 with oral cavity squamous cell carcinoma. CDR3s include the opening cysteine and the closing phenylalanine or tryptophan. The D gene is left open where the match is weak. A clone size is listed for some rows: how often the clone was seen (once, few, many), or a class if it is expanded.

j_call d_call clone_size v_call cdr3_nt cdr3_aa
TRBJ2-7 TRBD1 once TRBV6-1 TGTGCCAGCAGAAAAGACAGGGCCACCGAGCAGTACTTC CASRKDRATEQYF
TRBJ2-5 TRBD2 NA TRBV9 TGTGCCAGCCTTAAAGCGGGAGGGCCAAAGACCCAGTACTTC CASLKAGGPKTQYF
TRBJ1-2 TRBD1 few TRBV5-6 TGTGCCAGCAGAGTGGTCGAGGGGGCTGGCTACACCTTC CASRVVEGAGYTF
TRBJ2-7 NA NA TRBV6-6 TGTGCCAGCAGTTACGGAGGGACGGCCGCCTACGAGCAGTACTTC CASSYGGTAAYEQYF
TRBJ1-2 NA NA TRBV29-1 TGCAGCGTCGGGGGTTTAGGGGGCTACACCTTC CSVGGLGGYTF
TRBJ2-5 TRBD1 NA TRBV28 TGTGCCATCCGACGACAGGGAGTGGAGACCCAGTACTTC CAIRRQGVETQYF
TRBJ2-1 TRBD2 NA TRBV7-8 TGTGCCAGCAGCTTAGCGCTGCGGGAGGGCCGCGATGAGCAGTTCTTC CASSLALREGRDEQFF
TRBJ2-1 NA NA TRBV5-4 TGTGCCAGCAGTCCCGGGACATCCTCCTACAATGAGCAGTTCTTC CASSPGTSSYNEQFF
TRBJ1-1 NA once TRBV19 TGTGCCAGTAGTACCATGCTGGTGAACACTGAAGCTTTCTTT CASSTMLVNTEAFF
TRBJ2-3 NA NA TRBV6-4 TGTGCCAGCAGATATCTAGAAGATCGCCCAGATACGCAGTATTTT CASRYLEDRPDTQYF
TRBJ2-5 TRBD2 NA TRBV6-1 TGTGCCAGCAGGGCCATAGCGGGACCTACCCAGTACTTC CASRAIAGPTQYF
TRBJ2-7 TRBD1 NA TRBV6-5 TGTGCCAGCAGCCCTCGGGGACAGGGCTCGTACGAGCAGTACTTC CASSPRGQGSYEQYF
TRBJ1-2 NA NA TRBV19 TGTGCCAGTGGTGGACTCCCCGGGATGGGCTACACCTTC CASGGLPGMGYTF
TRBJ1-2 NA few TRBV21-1 TGTGCCAGCAGCGAATCATACAGGGGGCCCTATGGCTACACCTTC CASSESYRGPYGYTF
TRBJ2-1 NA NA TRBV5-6 TGTGCCAGCAGCTCCTCCGGGCCTCGGCAGTTCTTC CASSSSGPRQFF
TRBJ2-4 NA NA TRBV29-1 TGCAGCGTATTGATATCCCTGGGGGCCAAAAACATTCAGTACTTC CSVLISLGAKNIQYF
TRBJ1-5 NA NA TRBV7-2 TGTGCCAGCAGCTTATTTGTAGGCCAGCCCCAGCATTTT CASSLFVGQPQHF
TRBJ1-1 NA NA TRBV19 TGTGCCAGTACCTTTGGGTTAGGGAACACTGAAGCTTTCTTT CASTFGLGNTEAFF
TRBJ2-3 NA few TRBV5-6 TGTGCCAGCAGCTTGGGCAGGACAAGCACAGATACGCAGTATTTT CASSLGRTSTDTQYF
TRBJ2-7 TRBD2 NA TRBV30 TGTGCCTGGAGGGGAAGACTAGCGGGAGGGTACGAGCAGTACTTC CAWRGRLAGGYEQYF
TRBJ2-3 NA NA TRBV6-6 TGTGCCAGCAGGTCAGCGGACGGAGCAGATACGCAGTATTTT CASRSADGADTQYF
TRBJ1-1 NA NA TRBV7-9 TGTGCCAGCAGCTCATACACGGGGGGCACTGAAGCTTTCTTT CASSSYTGGTEAFF
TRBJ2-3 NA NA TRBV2 TGTGCCAGCAGTGAAACCTCAGATACGCAGTATTTT CASSETSDTQYF
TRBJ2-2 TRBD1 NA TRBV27 TGTGCCAGCAGTTTAGATCAGGGGGCTGGCACCGGGGAGCTGTTTTTT CASSLDQGAGTGELFF
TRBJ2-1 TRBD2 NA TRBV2 TGTGCCAGCAGTGAACAGGGACTAGCGAGTACCTACAATGAGCAGTTCTTC CASSEQGLASTYNEQFF
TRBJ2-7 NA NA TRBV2 TGTGCCAGCGCACAATGGACGGATTCCTACGAGCAGTACTTC CASAQWTDSYEQYF
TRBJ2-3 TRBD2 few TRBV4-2 TGTGCCAGCAAGCGGGAGCAGAGCACAGATACGCAGTATTTT CASKREQSTDTQYF
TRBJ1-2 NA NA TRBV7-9 TGTGCCAGCAGCGGGACACAGGGATCCTTTTATGGCTACACCTTC CASSGTQGSFYGYTF
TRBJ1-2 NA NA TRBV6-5 TGTGCCAGCAGTTCCGAAAGAGGGGGTGGCTACACCTTC CASSSERGGGYTF
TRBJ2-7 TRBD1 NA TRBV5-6 TGTGCCAGCAGCTTGCGCCGGACCGGGACAGGTGACCACGAGCAGTACTTC CASSLRRTGTGDHEQYF
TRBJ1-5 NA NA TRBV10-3 TGTGCCACCACGAATGGGGCGGAAAATCAGCCCCAGCATTTT CATTNGAENQPQHF
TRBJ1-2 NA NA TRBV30 TGTGCCTGGAGTTTGGAGGGATACAACTATGGCTACACCTTC CAWSLEGYNYGYTF
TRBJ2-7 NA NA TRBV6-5 TGTGCCAGCAGCTCCGCACGGGTGGGCTACGAGCAGTACTTC CASSSARVGYEQYF
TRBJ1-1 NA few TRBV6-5 TGTGCCAGCAGTCGCTATGACTCGAACACTGAAGCTTTCTTT CASSRYDSNTEAFF
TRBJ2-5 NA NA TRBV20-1 TGCAGTGCCACCAGGGGTCCGGCCCAGTACTTC CSATRGPAQYF
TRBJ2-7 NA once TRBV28 TGTGCCAGCAGTCCAACGGGCATAATGTACGAGCAGTACTTC CASSPTGIMYEQYF
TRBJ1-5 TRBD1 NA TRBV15 TGTGCCACCAGCAGGGGGACAGGGAAGGGGCAGAAGTTGCCCCAGCATTTT CATSRGTGKGQKLPQHF
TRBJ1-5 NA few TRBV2 TGTGCCAGCAGTGACATGGGCAATCAGCCCCAGCATTTT CASSDMGNQPQHF
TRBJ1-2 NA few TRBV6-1 TGTGCCAGCAGTGAAGGAGGGCTCTGGGGCTACACCTTC CASSEGGLWGYTF
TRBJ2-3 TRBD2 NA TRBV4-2 TGTGCCAGCAGCTATCGACCGGGCCCCGGGGGGGATACGCAGTATTTT CASSYRPGPGGDTQYF
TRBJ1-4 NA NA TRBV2 TGTGCCAGCAACGGGCAGGGAATGGGAAGTGAAAAACTGTTTTTT CASNGQGMGSEKLFF
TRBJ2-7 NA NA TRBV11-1 TGTGCCAGCAGCTCTGGGACCTACGAGCAGTACTTC CASSSGTYEQYF
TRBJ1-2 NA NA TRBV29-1 TGCAGCGGCGACGACCGGGGGGATGGCTACACCTTC CSGDDRGDGYTF
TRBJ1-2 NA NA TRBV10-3 TGTGCCATCAGCGCTATTGACCAGCGGCCTAGCGGTGTGTTGGGAGGCTACACCTTC CAISAIDQRPSGVLGGYTF
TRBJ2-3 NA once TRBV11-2 TGTGCCAGCAGCTTTATTTACTCCAACCCAGATACGCAGTATTTT CASSFIYSNPDTQYF
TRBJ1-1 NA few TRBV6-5 TGTGCCAGCAGTTACTCGCCGACTGGGAACACTGAAGCTTTCTTT CASSYSPTGNTEAFF
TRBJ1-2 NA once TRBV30 TGTGCCTGGAGTGTACAAGGGATTGGCTACACCTTC CAWSVQGIGYTF
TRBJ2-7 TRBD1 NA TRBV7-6 TGTGCCAGCAGCTTAAACAGGGGAGCCTACGAGCAGTACTTC CASSLNRGAYEQYF
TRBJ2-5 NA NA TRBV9 TGTGCCAGCAGCGCGGCCGCGGATGGGGAGACCCAGTACTTC CASSAAADGETQYF
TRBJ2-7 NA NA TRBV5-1 TGCGCCAGCAGCTTAGGACAGTTTGGGGTGGAGCAGTACTTC CASSLGQFGVEQYF
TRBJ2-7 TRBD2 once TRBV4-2 TGTGCCAGCAGCCCGGGACTAGCGAGCCCCTACGAGCAGTACTTC CASSPGLASPYEQYF
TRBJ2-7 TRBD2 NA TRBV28 TGTGCCAGCACATTTAGCGGGAGGGCCAAATACGAGCAGTACTTC CASTFSGRAKYEQYF
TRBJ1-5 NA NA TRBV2 TGTGCCAGCAGAGTAGACAGAAGCAATCAGCCCCAGCATTTT CASRVDRSNQPQHF
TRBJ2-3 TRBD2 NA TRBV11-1 TGTGCCAGCAGCTACTTAGCGGGAGGTATAGATACGCAGTATTTT CASSYLAGGIDTQYF
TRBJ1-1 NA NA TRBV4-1 TGCGCCAGCAGCCCTCTGACAGTTATGAACACTGAAGCTTTCTTT CASSPLTVMNTEAFF